A selection of T cell receptor beta chains follows, all from one sample in a study of shared clonotypes between healthy human individuals. The data were produced by immunoSEQ multiplex PCR, yet TCRdb's version contains in-frame clones alone and is incomplete. Among roughly 2,500,000 clones, 90% to 95% were seen once, and the ten largest hold 0.35% to 0.45%. Sequencing input: naive CD4+ T cells from PBMCs. The receptor source for this set is a man between 18 and 29 years old in good health. Some clones in this sample may be carry-over from other donors' samples. CDR3s include the opening cysteine and the closing phenylalanine or tryptophan. The D gene is left open where the match is weak. Not all rows give a size; the values are once, few, many and, for expanded clones, a class.

d_call j_call v_call clone_size cdr3_nt cdr3_aa
- TRBJ2-1 TRBV2 - TGTGCCAGCAGTGGATGGGACAATGAGCAGTTCTTC CASSGWDNEQFF
- TRBJ1-5 TRBV28 - TGTGCCAGCGGATCGGGGAATCAGCCCCAGCATTTT CASGSGNQPQHF
- TRBJ1-4 TRBV5-1 - TGCGCCAGCAGTTTTTCCCCGTCGGGTGAAAAACTGTTTTTT CASSFSPSGEKLFF
- TRBJ2-3 TRBV25-1 - TGTGCCAGCACCCCAGCTGGCGGAGCACCCGTTACGCAGTATTTT CASTPAGGAPVTQYF
- TRBJ1-2 TRBV6-5 - TGTGCCAGCAGTTACCGTTGGAGGGGGGCGACCTATGGCTACACCTTC CASSYRWRGATYGYTF
- TRBJ2-1 TRBV25-1 - TGTGCCAGCAGTGAATATATTAGGTCGAATGAGCAGTTCTTC CASSEYIRSNEQFF
- TRBJ1-2 TRBV30 - TGTGCCTGGAGTGTAGATGATTATGTGGACTACACCTTC CAWSVDDYVDYTF
TRBD1 TRBJ2-7 TRBV19 - TGTGCCAGTAGTAACCCAGACAGGGGGTCCTACGAGCAGTACTTC CASSNPDRGSYEQYF
TRBD1 TRBJ2-7 TRBV5-1 - TGCGCCAGCAGCTCCAGGACAGGTAGGGCCTACGAGCAGTACTTC CASSSRTGRAYEQYF
TRBD1 TRBJ2-1 TRBV19 - TGTGCCAGTAGTATAGGACAGGGCTCCTACAATGAGCAGTTCTTC CASSIGQGSYNEQFF
TRBD2 TRBJ2-3 TRBV10-3 - TGTGCCATAGCGGGAGGACCATCGAGCACAGATACGCAGTATTTT CAIAGGPSSTDTQYF
- TRBJ1-1 TRBV6-1 - TGTGCCAGCAGTGAAGGGGGCGCGCCCCCATATGTACCTTTCTTT CASSEGGAPPYVPFF
- TRBJ1-2 TRBV9 - TGTGCCAGCAGCGTAGATCCCGACAGCCGAGGGGATGGCTACACCTTC CASSVDPDSRGDGYTF
TRBD2 TRBJ2-7 TRBV28 - TGTGCCAGCAGTTCGGCTAGCGGGAGGGTCTACGAGCAGTACTTC CASSSASGRVYEQYF
TRBD2 TRBJ2-5 TRBV28 - TGTGCCAGCAGTCACCTCAGCGGGAGTTCTGAGACCCAGTACTTC CASSHLSGSSETQYF
- TRBJ1-1 TRBV6-5 once TGTGCCAGCAGTCGACAGCCTACTGGGAACACTGAAGCTTTCTTT CASSRQPTGNTEAFF
- TRBJ1-2 TRBV4-3 - TGCGCCAGCAGCCAACTAAGATCCCCTTTAGTGTATGGCTACACCTTC CASSQLRSPLVYGYTF
- TRBJ1-2 TRBV7-8 - TGTGCCAGCAGCTTTATCAGGGATAAAGGCTATGGCTACACCTTC CASSFIRDKGYGYTF
- TRBJ1-1 TRBV29-1 few TGCAGCGTTGAAAGGGAGACTGAAGCTTTCTTT CSVERETEAFF
- TRBJ1-2 TRBV6-5 - TGTGCCAGCGGAGTTTTAGCGGGGGGCGAGGGCTACACCTTC CASGVLAGGEGYTF
- TRBJ1-4 TRBV27 - TGTGCCAGCAAAGAACGAAATGAAAAACTGTTTTTT CASKERNEKLFF
TRBD2 TRBJ2-3 TRBV2 - TGTGCCAGCAGTACCACCCTTGGTAGCGGGAGGCTCACTTCTAGCACAGATACGCAGTATTTT CASSTTLGSGRLTSSTDTQYF